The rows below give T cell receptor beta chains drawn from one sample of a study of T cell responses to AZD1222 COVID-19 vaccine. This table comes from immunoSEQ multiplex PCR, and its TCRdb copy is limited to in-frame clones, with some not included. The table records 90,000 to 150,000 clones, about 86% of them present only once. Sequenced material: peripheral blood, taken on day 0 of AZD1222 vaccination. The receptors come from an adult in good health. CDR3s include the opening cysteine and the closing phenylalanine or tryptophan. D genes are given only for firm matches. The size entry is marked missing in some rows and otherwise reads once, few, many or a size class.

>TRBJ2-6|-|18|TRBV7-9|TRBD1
TGTGCCAGCAGCCCCCGGACAGGGCTTTCCTCTGGGGCCAACGTCCTGACTTTC
CASSPRTGLSSGANVLTF
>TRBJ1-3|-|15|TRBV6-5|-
TGTGCCAGCAGCATAGGGCGGATCTCTGGAAACACCATATATTTT
CASSIGRISGNTIYF
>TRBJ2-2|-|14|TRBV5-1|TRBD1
TGCGCCAGCAGCCGGACAGGGGCGAACGGGGAGCTGTTTTTT
CASSRTGANGELFF
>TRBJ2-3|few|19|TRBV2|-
TGTGCCAGCAGTGAGTTTGGGGGACGAAGACTAACGATCACAGATACGCAGTATTTT
CASSEFGGRRLTITDTQYF
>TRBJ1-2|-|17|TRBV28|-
TGTGCCAGCAGTGCCCCTACGGGGGTAAGGGGCGGCTATGGCTACACCTTC
CASSAPTGVRGGYGYTF
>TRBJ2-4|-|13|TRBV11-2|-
TGTGCCAGCAGCTTAGGGGGGGCCCACATTCAGTACTTC
CASSLGGAHIQYF
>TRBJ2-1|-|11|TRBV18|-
TGTGCCAGCATCCAGGACAATGAGCAGTTCTTC
CASIQDNEQFF
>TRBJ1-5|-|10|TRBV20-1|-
TGCAGTGCTCCTCCGGGGCCCCAGCATTTT
CSAPPGPQHF
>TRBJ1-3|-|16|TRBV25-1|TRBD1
TGTGCCAGCAGTGTGGCCCGGGACAGCTCTGGAAACACCATATATTTT
CASSVARDSSGNTIYF
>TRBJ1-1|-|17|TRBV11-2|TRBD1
TGTGCCAGCAGCATCGACAGGGGGGGAACAATGAACACTGAAGCTTTCTTT
CASSIDRGGTMNTEAFF
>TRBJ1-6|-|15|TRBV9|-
TGTGCCAGCAGCGTAGCTTGGGCGGGGGATTCACCCCTCCACTTT
CASSVAWAGDSPLHF
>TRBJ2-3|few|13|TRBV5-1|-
TGCGCCAGCAGGGGGGCGGACACAGATACGCAGTATTTT
CASRGADTDTQYF
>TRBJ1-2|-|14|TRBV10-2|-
TGCGCCAGCAGTGAGGGCAGGGGTGCAGATGGCTACACCTTC
CASSEGRGADGYTF
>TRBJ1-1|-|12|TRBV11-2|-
TGTGCCAGCAGCTTAGAATACACTGAAGCTTTCTTT
CASSLEYTEAFF
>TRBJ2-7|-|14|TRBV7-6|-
TGTGCCAGCAGTCTTGGGGGAGAAATCTACGAGCAGTACTTC
CASSLGGEIYEQYF
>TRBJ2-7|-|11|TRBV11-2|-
TGTGCCAGCAGCTCATCCTACCCTCAGTACTTC
CASSSSYPQYF
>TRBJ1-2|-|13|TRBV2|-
TGTGCCAGCAGTGAATTAGGAGGTTATGGCTACACCTTC
CASSELGGYGYTF
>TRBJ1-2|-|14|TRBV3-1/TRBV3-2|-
TGTGCCAGCAGCCCCCGGGGAGGGAACTATGGCTACACCTTC
CASSPRGGNYGYTF
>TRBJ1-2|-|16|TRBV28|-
TGTGCCAGCAGTTTCCTTAACCGCGCGGGGAACTATGGCTACACCTTC
CASSFLNRAGNYGYTF
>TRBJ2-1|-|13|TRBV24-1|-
TGTGCCACCAGTGATCTTCAGGAGTGGAAGCAGTTCTTC
CATSDLQEWKQFF
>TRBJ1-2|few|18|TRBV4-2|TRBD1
TGTGCCAGCAGCCAAGATCTCCGGGCGAGGGGGCCCTACTATGGCTACACCTTC
CASSQDLRARGPYYGYTF
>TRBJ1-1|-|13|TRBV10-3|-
TGTGCCATCGGAAGGGAAAAGGGCACTGAAGCTTTCTTT
CAIGREKGTEAFF
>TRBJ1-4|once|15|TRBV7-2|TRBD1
TGTGCCAGCAGCCAAACCGGGACAGGGATTGAAAAACTGTTTTTT
CASSQTGTGIEKLFF
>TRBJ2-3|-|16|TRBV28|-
TGTGCCAGCAGTTCCCCAGGGGAAACCTACACAGATACGCAGTATTTT
CASSSPGETYTDTQYF
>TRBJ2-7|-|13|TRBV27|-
TGTGCCAGCAGTTTGAGGGCAACCTACGAGCAGTACTTC
CASSLRATYEQYF
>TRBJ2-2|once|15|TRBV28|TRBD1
TGTGCCAGCAGTTCCGGGACAGGGGTAACCGGGGAGCTGTTTTTT
CASSSGTGVTGELFF
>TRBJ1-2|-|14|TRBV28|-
TGTGCCAGCAGTTTAGGCGCAGGCGACTATGGCTACACCTTC
CASSLGAGDYGYTF
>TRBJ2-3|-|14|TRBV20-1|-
TGCAGTGCTAGTGGGCGGGAAAGTTCAGATACGCAGTATTTT
CSASGRESSDTQYF
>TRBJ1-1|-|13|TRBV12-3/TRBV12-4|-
TGTGCCGCTAGGGGACCCCTCGGCACTGAAGCTTTCTTT
CAARGPLGTEAFF
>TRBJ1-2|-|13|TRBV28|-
TGTGCCAGCAGTTCCGGGGACGGTAATGGCTACACCTTC
CASSSGDGNGYTF
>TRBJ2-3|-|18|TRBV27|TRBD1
TGTGCCAGCAGTTTATCCCCCCCGGGACAGATCTTCACAGATACGCAGTATTTT
CASSLSPPGQIFTDTQYF
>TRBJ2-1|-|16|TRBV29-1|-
TGCAGCGTGGGCGTCCGGGCCTCCAGGGACTACAATGAGCAGTTCTTC
CSVGVRASRDYNEQFF
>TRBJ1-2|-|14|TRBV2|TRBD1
TGTGCCAGCAGTCGACAGGGGGCCGACTATGGCTACACCTTC
CASSRQGADYGYTF
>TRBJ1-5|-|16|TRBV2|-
TGTGCCAGCAGTGAAGTGGGCCCGAAATTGGGGCAGCCCCAGCATTTT
CASSEVGPKLGQPQHF
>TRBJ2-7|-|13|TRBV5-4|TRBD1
TGTGCCAGCAGCTCGGGACAGACCTACGAGCAGTACTTC
CASSSGQTYEQYF
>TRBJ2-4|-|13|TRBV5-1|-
TGCGCCAGCAGCTTGGGCGAGAAAAACATTCAGTACTTC
CASSLGEKNIQYF
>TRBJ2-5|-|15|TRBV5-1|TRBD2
TGCGCCAGCATACACGAACCCGGGACTAGGGAGACCCAGTACTTC
CASIHEPGTRETQYF
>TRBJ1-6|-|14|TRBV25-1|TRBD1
TGTGCCAGCAGGGGGACAGACTATAATTCACCCCTCCACTTT
CASRGTDYNSPLHF
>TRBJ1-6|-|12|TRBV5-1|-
TGCGCCAGCAGCTTAGATAATTCACCCCTCCACTTT
CASSLDNSPLHF
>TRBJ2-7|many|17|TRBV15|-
TGTGCCACCAGCAGAGATCTCTGGGGGGCTTTCTCCTACGAGCAGTACTTC
CATSRDLWGAFSYEQYF
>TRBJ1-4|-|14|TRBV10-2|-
TGCGCCAGCAGTACCGGGACATCTAATGAAAAACTGTTTTTT
CASSTGTSNEKLFF
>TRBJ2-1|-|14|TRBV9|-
TGTGCCAGCAGCGTAGGACTAGTCCACAATGAGCAGTTCTTC
CASSVGLVHNEQFF
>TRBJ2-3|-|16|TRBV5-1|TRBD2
TGCGCCAGCAGCTCTCTAGCGGGAGTTGGCACAGATACGCAGTATTTT
CASSSLAGVGTDTQYF
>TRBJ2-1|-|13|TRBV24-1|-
TGTGCCACCAGTGACTACTTCAGGGGCGAGCAGTTCTTC
CATSDYFRGEQFF
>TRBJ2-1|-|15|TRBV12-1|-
TGTGCCAGCAGCTTCCATAAGGGACTAGAAGGTGAGCAGTTCTTC
CASSFHKGLEGEQFF
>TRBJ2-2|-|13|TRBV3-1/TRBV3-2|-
TGTGCCAGCAGCCTTCGTATACCCGGGGAGCTGTTTTTT
CASSLRIPGELFF
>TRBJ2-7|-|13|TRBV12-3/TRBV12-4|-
TGTGCCAGCAGTTTTAGGGGTTCAGACGAGCAGTACTTC
CASSFRGSDEQYF
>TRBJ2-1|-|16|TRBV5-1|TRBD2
TGCGCCAGCAGCCCTCGTAGCGGGGCCGAAGACAATGAGCAGTTCTTC
CASSPRSGAEDNEQFF
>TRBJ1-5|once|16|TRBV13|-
TGTGCCAGCAGCTTAAGTCATGGGGGGGCTGGTCAGCCCCAGCATTTT
CASSLSHGGAGQPQHF
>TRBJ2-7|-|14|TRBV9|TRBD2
TGTGCCAGCAGCGGACTAGCGGGAGGTGAGGAGCAGTACTTC
CASSGLAGGEEQYF
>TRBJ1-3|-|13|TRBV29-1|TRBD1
TGCAGCGTTCACCCGGGACAGGGTGACACCATATATTTT
CSVHPGQGDTIYF